The 22 T cell receptor beta chains listed next were all sequenced from one sample in a study of response to subunit inactivated influenza vaccine. Each CDR3 protein gets one entry after TCRdb re-called the RT-PCR reads with MiXCR. Of 500,000 or so distinct CDR3 sequences listed, approximately 17% are singletons. The sample consisted of CD4+ T cells sorted from PBMCs, taken around 25 months after vaccination. The receptor source for this set is a man between 50 and 75 years old who received an inactivated influenza vaccine.

The chain joins TRBV20-1 to TRBJ1-2; 7 bases match TRBD1. This CDR3 comprises 14 residues. V lost 0 bases and J lost 4; bases outside the gene matches: 5. Per the germline V gene, CDR1 is DFQATT and CDR2 is SNEGSKA (reference sequence). The CDR3 DNA sequence: TGCAGTGCTAGAGATGCTCGGGACAGCTATGGCTACACCTTC. It yields the protein CSARDARDSYGYTF.

In its sample, this clonotype was seen a few times. This chain links TRBV20-1 with TRBJ1-2; D perhaps matches TRBD1 (5 bases). This CDR3 has 14 amino acids. Deletions cut 0 bases from V and 6 bases from J, with 14 bases between. Germline V CDR1 and CDR2: DFQATT, SNEGSKA (reference sequence). The CDR3 loop reads CSARDPSGPNGYTF. CDR3 in DNA: TGCAGTGCTAGAGATCCGTCGGGACCCAATGGCTACACCTTC.

This clonotype was seen only a few times. The chain carries TRBV20-1 and TRBJ2-3; maybe TRBD1 (5 bases). With 5 bases removed from V and 0 bases from J, the gap between germline ends came to 9 bases. CDR1 is DFQATT and CDR2 is SNEGSKA in the germline V gene (reference sequence). The CDR3 consists of 13 residues. The CDR3 sequence is CSALQDSTDTQYF. CDR3 sequence (DNA): TGCAGTGCTCTACAGGACAGCACAGATACGCAGTATTTT.

In its sample, this clonotype was seen a few times. The chain uses TRBV2 and TRBJ2-7, with no clear D. V lost 6 bases and J lost 4, with 10 bases in between. This CDR3 contains 12 residues. Germline loops: CDR1 SNHLY, CDR2 FYNNEI. DNA of the CDR3: TGTGCCAGCAGCGCGGACGAGTACGAGCAGTACTTC. Translated: CASSADEYEQYF. Supplemented by reference TRBV2 and TRBJ2-7, the full variable domain reads EPEVTQTPSHQVTQMGQEVILRCVPISNHLYFYWYRQILGQKVEFLVSFYNNEISEKSEIFDDQFSVERPDGSNFTLKIRSTKLEDSAMYFCASSADEYEQYFGPGTRLTVT.

The chain joins TRBV12-3 or TRBV12-4 to TRBJ2-7, with D perhaps matching TRBD1 (6 bases). Between the trimmed V and J ends, which lost 5 bases and 2 bases, there was a span of 16 bases. The CDR3 consists of 15 residues. The chain's CDR3 is CASSPQGFAPYEQYF. The CDR3 DNA reads TGTGCCAGCAGTCCACAGGGATTTGCTCCCTACGAGCAGTACTTC.

V usage is TRBV12-3 or TRBV12-4 and J usage is TRBJ2-7; 7 nucleotides agree with TRBD2. This CDR3 has 14 residues. The V and J ends lost 6 bases and 3 bases, in that order; junction bases with no gene match: 8. Here the CDR3 DNA reads TGTGCCAGCAGGCGGGGGAGGGCAAGCTACGAGCAGTACTTC. It codes for CASRRGRASYEQYF.

This chain connects TRBV9 to TRBJ2-1; tentative D call: TRBD1 (5 bases). Trimming took off 1 base at V and 5 bases at J, with 13 bases between the two ends. CDR1 is SGDLS, CDR2 YYNGEE, per germline. This CDR3 has 15 amino acids. The DNA of the CDR3 is TGTGCCAGCAGCGTAAGGGGCTATGGGAACAATGAGCAGTTCTTC. Residues: CASSVRGYGNNEQFF.

This clonotype was picked up a small number of times. The chain recombines TRBV9 with TRBJ2-3, with TRBD2 matching 8 bases. The CDR3 consists of 16 residues. Germline CDR1 SGDLS, CDR2 YYNGEE. J was trimmed by 3 bases and V by 1 base; bases with no gene match: 7. This CDR3 reads CASSVSPGLETDTQYF. CDR3 nucleotide sequence: TGTGCCAGCAGCGTATCACCGGGACTAGAGACAGATACGCAGTATTTT.

This clonotype was found many times. The V gene is TRBV28, the J gene TRBJ2-6, with D possibly TRBD2 on 6 matching bases. The length of the CDR3 is 18 residues. V shed 3 bases and J shed 0 bases, with 15 bases lying between them. Germline V CDR1 and CDR2: MDHEN, SYDVKM. CDR3 sequence reads: CASSLGGPPGSGANVLTF. As DNA, the CDR3 is TGTGCCAGCAGTTTGGGGGGTCCCCCGGGCTCTGGGGCCAACGTCCTGACTTTC.

Here the CDR3 reads CSVAGPGTHSNQPQHF. CDR3 nucleotides: TGCAGCGTTGCCGGCCCCGGGACACATAGCAATCAGCCCCAGCATTTT. The chain employs TRBV29-1 and TRBJ1-5, with a possible D match to TRBD1 (6 bases). V lost 4 bases and J 0 bases, leaving 16 bases between the germline ends. The CDR3 consists of 16 residues. CDR1 is SQVTM, CDR2 ANQGSEA, per germline.

The genes are TRBV11-2 and TRBJ2-7; the D gene could be TRBD1 or TRBD2 (6 bases each). V gave up 4 bases and J gave up 7 bases, with 20 bases separating them. Germline CDR1 reads SGHAT; CDR2 reads FQNNGV. The CDR3 spans 15 residues. The CDR3 region has the DNA TGTGCCAGCAGCTCCGGAGGCGTGGGGGGCAGGGAGCAGTACTTC. This codes for CASSSGGVGGREQYF.

The sample holds many counts of this clonotype. The chain combines TRBV10-3 with TRBJ2-7; 9 nucleotides agree with TRBD1. The length of the CDR3 is 15 residues. From germline, CDR1 is ENHRY and CDR2 SYGVKD. Trimming took 5 bases from V and 2 from J; bases not matched to a gene: 7. The CDR3 DNA sequence: TGTGCCATCAGTCCCGGGACAGGGTTTGCCTACGAGCAGTACTTC. Protein sequence: CAISPGTGFAYEQYF.

This clonotype was seen many times. This chain links TRBV28 with TRBJ2-7; the match to TRBD1 covers 10 bases. The CDR3 consists of 15 residues. CDR1 is MDHEN and CDR2 is SYDVKM in the germline V gene. With 2 bases clipped from V and 8 bases from J, the junction kept 9 bases outside the gene matches. The CDR3 sequence is CASSLMTGQGSQQYF. CDR3 sequence (DNA): TGTGCCAGCAGTTTAATGACGGGACAGGGGTCGCAGCAGTACTTC.

This clonotype was observed a few times. The chain uses TRBV4-1 and TRBJ1-5; 8 bases align to TRBD1. After removal of 0 bases from V and 7 bases from J, the junction contained 5 bases not matched to a gene. CDR1 is MGHRA and CDR2 is YSYEKL in the germline V gene. The CDR3 sequence is 15 residues long. CDR3 residues: CASSQDDRGHQPQHF. In nucleotides, the CDR3 is TGCGCCAGCAGCCAAGATGACAGGGGCCACCAGCCCCAGCATTTT.

This clonotype was counted many times. The V call is TRBV6-5, the J call TRBJ2-1; no clear D. The germline CDR1 and CDR2 sequences are MNHEY and SVGAGI. The CDR3 spans 12 residues. The V end was cut by 5 bases, the J end by 12 bases, with 14 bases between. DNA of the CDR3: TGTGCCAGCAGTCGGCAGGATGCCGGGCAGTTCTTC. Amino acid sequence: CASSRQDAGQFF.

The rearrangement uses TRBV6-5 and TRBJ2-4; perhaps TRBD2 as D (5 bases). V was cut by 3 bases and J by 0 bases, with 6 bases left in between. CDR1 is MNHEY, CDR2 SVGAGI, per germline. The CDR3 length is 14 residues. The CDR3, as DNA: TGTGCCAGCAGTTATGCGGGAGCCAAAAACATTCAGTACTTC. This translates into CASSYAGAKNIQYF.

This sequence joins TRBV7-2 and TRBJ2-7; 8 nucleotides align to TRBD2. The CDR3 length is 15 residues. The germline gives CDR1 SGHTA, CDR2 FQGNSA. With V trimmed by 0 bases and J by 3 bases, 4 bases remained unmatched. The CDR3 loop is CASSLAGTSVYEQYF. CDR3 DNA sequence: TGTGCCAGCAGCTTAGCCGGGACTAGTGTCTACGAGCAGTACTTC.

This clonotype showed up just a few times. The chain recombines TRBV12-3 or TRBV12-4 with TRBJ1-1; a possible D gene is TRBD1 (6 bases). V was shortened by 8 bases and J by 1 base, with 14 bases between the two germline ends. CDR3 length equals 14 residues. CDR3 in amino acids: CASLYQGPNTEAFF. CDR3 DNA: TGTGCCAGCCTCTACCAGGGGCCGAACACTGAAGCTTTCTTT.

This clonotype was counted between two and nine times. The rearrangement links TRBV6-5 to TRBJ2-3; D is uncertain. Trimming took off 3 bases at V and 0 bases at J, with 7 bases between the two ends. The germline CDR1 and CDR2 sequences are MNHEY and SVGAGI. This CDR3 has 14 amino acids. The DNA of the CDR3 is TGTGCCAGCAGTTATTCAGCTAGCACAGATACGCAGTATTTT. It encodes CASSYSASTDTQYF.

The chain links TRBV28 to TRBJ2-5, with D perhaps being TRBD1 or TRBD2 (6 bases each). Trimming removed 11 bases from V and 4 bases from J, with 17 bases in between. The CDR3 consists of 13 residues. The germline V gene encodes CDR1 MDHEN and CDR2 SYDVKM. CDR3 in DNA: TGTGCCGCAGGCCTCGGGGGCCGAGAGACCCAGTACTTC. Translating it yields CAAGLGGRETQYF.

This chain uses TRBV4-3 with TRBJ2-1; maybe TRBD2 (5 bases). The CDR3 extends over 14 amino acids. With 2 bases removed from V and 8 bases from J, the gap between germline ends came to 13 bases. The V gene's germline CDR1 is LGHNA and CDR2 YSLEER. The CDR3 DNA reads as TGCGCCAGCAGCCAAAGGTTAGCGTCTGATGAGCAGTTCTTC. Amino acid sequence: CASSQRLASDEQFF.

V is TRBV4-2 and J is TRBJ2-7; 7 bases are a match to TRBD1. Germline V CDR1 and CDR2: LGHNA, YNFKEQ. The V and J ends lost 1 base and 4 bases, in that order; junction bases with no gene match: 7. This CDR3 spans 15 amino acids. For the CDR3, the DNA is TGTGCCAGCAGCCAAGGGCCAGGGGGAAAGTACGAGCAGTACTTC. It is translated as CASSQGPGGKYEQYF.